These T cell receptor beta chains were read from a single sample in a study of PD-1 blockade in classical Hodgkin lymphoma. Sequenced by immunoSEQ multiplex PCR; TCRdb stores in-frame clones only, minus some. The sample comprises more than 90,000 clones, roughly 89% of which are singletons, and more than 6.5% rests with the top ten. The sequences come from peripheral blood mononuclear cells (PBMCs), collected before the second cycle of nivolumab. Every receptor here comes from a human donor with classical Hodgkin lymphoma. CDR3s include the opening cysteine and the closing phenylalanine or tryptophan. A D gene is named only where the DNA matches it firmly. For some rows the clone size is stated as once, few or many, or as a class when expanded; others skip it.

CDR3 protein: CASSPNVRGGWDNEQFF
CDR3 DNA: TGTGCCAGCAGCCCGAATGTGCGGGGGGGTTGGGACAATGAGCAGTTCTTC
clone size: .
J gene: TRBJ2-1
V gene: TRBV4-2
D gene: TRBD2

CDR3 protein: CASSGGMAGGYYIEQFF
CDR3 DNA: TGTGCCAGCAGCGGAGGAATGGCGGGGGGGTACTACATTGAGCAGTTCTTC
clone size: .
J gene: TRBJ2-1
V gene: TRBV9
D gene: TRBD2

CDR3 protein: CAWTSGGISTDTQYF
CDR3 DNA: TGTGCCTGGACCAGCGGGGGGATAAGCACAGATACGCAGTATTTT
clone size: .
J gene: TRBJ2-3
V gene: TRBV30
D gene: TRBD2

CDR3 protein: CAWSPGGWYGTVLSNYGYTF
CDR3 DNA: TGTGCCTGGAGTCCGGGCGGCTGGTACGGGACAGTCCTTTCTAACTATGGCTACACCTTC
clone size: .
J gene: TRBJ1-2
V gene: TRBV30
D gene: TRBD1

CDR3 protein: CASSPGRGEGYTF
CDR3 DNA: TGCGCCAGCAGCCCCGGAAGGGGAGAAGGCTACACCTTC
clone size: .
J gene: TRBJ1-2
V gene: TRBV5-1
D gene: .

CDR3 protein: CASSPVTGTNTEAFF
CDR3 DNA: TGTGCCAGCAGCCCCGTAACAGGGACGAACACTGAAGCTTTCTTT
clone size: .
J gene: TRBJ1-1
V gene: TRBV5-4
D gene: .

CDR3 protein: CASSQDRGRTDTQYF
CDR3 DNA: TGTGCCAGCAGCCAAGATCGGGGGCGCACAGATACGCAGTATTTT
clone size: .
J gene: TRBJ2-3
V gene: TRBV4-2
D gene: .

CDR3 protein: CASSSLGGTEAFF
CDR3 DNA: TGTGCCAGCAGCTCACTGGGGGGAACTGAAGCTTTCTTT
clone size: once
J gene: TRBJ1-1
V gene: TRBV11-3
D gene: .

CDR3 protein: CASSLGQGDNEQFF
CDR3 DNA: TGCGCCAGCAGCCTCGGACAGGGGGACAATGAGCAGTTCTTC
clone size: .
J gene: TRBJ2-1
V gene: TRBV5-1
D gene: TRBD1

CDR3 protein: CASRVGAENTEAFF
CDR3 DNA: TGTGCCAGCAGGGTAGGGGCAGAGAACACTGAAGCTTTCTTT
clone size: .
J gene: TRBJ1-1
V gene: TRBV2
D gene: .

CDR3 protein: CASSRGRNSYEQYF
CDR3 DNA: TGTGCCAGCAGCCGGGGACGGAACTCCTACGAGCAGTACTTC
clone size: .
J gene: TRBJ2-7
V gene: TRBV7-2
D gene: .

CDR3 protein: CAWSSGAKDGYTF
CDR3 DNA: TGTGCCTGGAGTTCAGGGGCGAAAGATGGCTACACCTTC
clone size: .
J gene: TRBJ1-2
V gene: TRBV30
D gene: .

CDR3 protein: CASSVGGGRTYTDTQYF
CDR3 DNA: TGTGCCAGCAGCGTAGGAGGGGGGCGGACGTACACAGATACGCAGTATTTT
clone size: .
J gene: TRBJ2-3
V gene: TRBV9
D gene: .

CDR3 protein: CASSQDLGVGEAFF
CDR3 DNA: TGTGCCAGCAGCCAAGATCTTGGAGTTGGTGAAGCTTTCTTT
clone size: few
J gene: TRBJ1-1
V gene: TRBV14
D gene: .

CDR3 protein: CASSVTVNTGELFF
CDR3 DNA: TGTGCCAGCAGCGTGACAGTAAACACCGGGGAGCTGTTTTTT
clone size: once
J gene: TRBJ2-2
V gene: TRBV7-8
D gene: .

CDR3 protein: CAWSVPGVGSEQYF
CDR3 DNA: TGTGCCTGGAGTGTACCAGGGGTGGGTTCCGAGCAGTACTTC
clone size: once
J gene: TRBJ2-7
V gene: TRBV30
D gene: .

CDR3 protein: CASSHWTSGGAGSTDTQYF
CDR3 DNA: TGTGCCAGCAGCCATTGGACTAGCGGGGGGGCCGGGAGCACAGATACGCAGTATTTT
clone size: .
J gene: TRBJ2-3
V gene: TRBV7-2
D gene: TRBD2

CDR3 protein: CASSVDGQGKLFF
CDR3 DNA: TGTGCCAGCAGCGTAGATGGCCAGGGAAAACTGTTTTTT
clone size: once
J gene: TRBJ1-4
V gene: TRBV9
D gene: .

CDR3 protein: CASSLGGRQGHSNQPQHF
CDR3 DNA: TGTGCCAGCAGCTTAGGGGGGAGACAGGGTCATAGCAATCAGCCCCAGCATTTT
clone size: .
J gene: TRBJ1-5
V gene: TRBV7-9
D gene: TRBD1

CDR3 protein: CASSWRTGGVETQYF
CDR3 DNA: TGTGCCAGCAGTTGGCGGACAGGGGGCGTAGAGACCCAGTACTTC
clone size: few
J gene: TRBJ2-5
V gene: TRBV27
D gene: TRBD1

CDR3 protein: CASSPPGQLSGNTIYF
CDR3 DNA: TGTGCCAGCTCACCACCGGGACAGCTCTCTGGAAACACCATATATTTT
clone size: .
J gene: TRBJ1-3
V gene: TRBV18
D gene: TRBD1

CDR3 protein: CASSSRRGQGASEAFF
CDR3 DNA: TGTGCCAGCAGCTCAAGGAGGGGACAGGGGGCTTCGGAAGCTTTCTTT
clone size: .
J gene: TRBJ1-1
V gene: TRBV7-2
D gene: TRBD1

CDR3 protein: CASSYGQGVEGYTF
CDR3 DNA: TGCGCCAGCAGCTACGGACAGGGGGTAGAGGGCTACACCTTC
clone size: .
J gene: TRBJ1-2
V gene: TRBV5-1
D gene: TRBD1

CDR3 protein: CASSLGVGRGHQPQHF
CDR3 DNA: TGTGCCAGCAGCTTAGGGGTAGGTCGGGGTCATCAGCCCCAGCATTTT
clone size: few
J gene: TRBJ1-5
V gene: TRBV7-2
D gene: .

CDR3 protein: CASREGLAYNEQFF
CDR3 DNA: TGTGCCAGCAGGGAGGGACTAGCCTACAATGAGCAGTTCTTC
clone size: .
J gene: TRBJ2-1
V gene: TRBV6-5
D gene: TRBD2

CDR3 protein: CASSSRTGMVNSPLHF
CDR3 DNA: TGTGCCAGCAGCTCCCGGACAGGGATGGTTAATTCACCCCTCCACTTT
clone size: once
J gene: TRBJ1-6
V gene: TRBV7-3
D gene: TRBD1

CDR3 protein: CASSWGEFASPLHF
CDR3 DNA: TGTGCCAGCAGCTGGGGGGAGTTCGCTTCACCCCTCCACTTT
clone size: .
J gene: TRBJ1-6
V gene: TRBV14
D gene: .

CDR3 protein: CASSESGGFWDTEAFF
CDR3 DNA: TGTGCCAGCAGTGAAAGCGGTGGATTTTGGGACACTGAAGCTTTCTTT
clone size: .
J gene: TRBJ1-1
V gene: TRBV6-1
D gene: .

CDR3 protein: CASSLRDSLTYNEQFF
CDR3 DNA: TGTGCCAGCAGTCTCCGGGACAGCCTCACCTACAATGAGCAGTTCTTC
clone size: .
J gene: TRBJ2-1
V gene: TRBV28
D gene: TRBD1

CDR3 protein: CASRPYRGYGYTF
CDR3 DNA: TGTGCCAGCAGGCCCTACAGGGGGTATGGCTACACCTTC
clone size: .
J gene: TRBJ1-2
V gene: TRBV6-5
D gene: TRBD1

CDR3 protein: CASSLDRGVHEQYF
CDR3 DNA: TGTGCCAGCAGCTTAGATCGAGGGGTCCACGAGCAGTACTTC
clone size: .
J gene: TRBJ2-7
V gene: TRBV7-9
D gene: .

CDR3 protein: CASSLRQGVEAFF
CDR3 DNA: TGTGCCAGCAGCTTGAGACAGGGTGTTGAAGCTTTCTTT
clone size: .
J gene: TRBJ1-1
V gene: TRBV5-8
D gene: TRBD1

CDR3 protein: CASRNTSYTF
CDR3 DNA: TGTGCCAGCCGGAATACAAGCTACACCTTC
clone size: .
J gene: TRBJ1-2
V gene: TRBV6-5
D gene: .

CDR3 protein: CASRAGARGFGNEQFF
CDR3 DNA: TGTGCCAGTAGAGCGGGGGCCCGGGGTTTCGGAAATGAGCAGTTCTTC
clone size: .
J gene: TRBJ2-1
V gene: TRBV19
D gene: TRBD2

CDR3 protein: CASSQERTWGAGGNYGYTF
CDR3 DNA: TGCGCCAGCAGCCAAGAAAGAACTTGGGGGGCAGGCGGAAACTATGGCTACACCTTC
clone size: .
J gene: TRBJ1-2
V gene: TRBV4-3
D gene: .

CDR3 protein: CASSLGTGDYGYTF
CDR3 DNA: TGTGCCAGCAGCTTAGGGACAGGAGACTATGGCTACACCTTC
clone size: few
J gene: TRBJ1-2
V gene: TRBV13
D gene: .

CDR3 protein: CASSLMTGLIGEKLFF
CDR3 DNA: TGTGCCAGCAGCTTGATGACAGGGCTCATTGGAGAAAAACTGTTTTTT
clone size: .
J gene: TRBJ1-4
V gene: TRBV7-2
D gene: TRBD1

CDR3 protein: CASSLLGSSYNEQFF
CDR3 DNA: TGTGCCAGCAGCTTGCTGGGGAGCTCCTACAATGAGCAGTTCTTC
clone size: .
J gene: TRBJ2-1
V gene: TRBV5-6
D gene: .

CDR3 protein: CASSFTPPGPLNTEAFF
CDR3 DNA: TGTGCCAGCAGCTTCACCCCACCAGGACCCTTGAACACTGAAGCTTTCTTT
clone size: .
J gene: TRBJ1-1
V gene: TRBV7-8
D gene: .

CDR3 protein: CAISGSEVLQETQYF
CDR3 DNA: TGTGCCATCAGTGGATCAGAAGTATTACAAGAGACCCAGTACTTC
clone size: .
J gene: TRBJ2-5
V gene: TRBV10-3
D gene: .

CDR3 protein: CAGGTGGSEKLFF
CDR3 DNA: TGTGCCGGCGGGACAGGGGGTAGTGAAAAACTGTTTTTT
clone size: .
J gene: TRBJ1-4
V gene: TRBV6-1
D gene: TRBD1

CDR3 protein: CASSRREQTDTQYF
CDR3 DNA: TGTGCCAGCAGCCGTCGCGAGCAGACAGATACGCAGTATTTT
clone size: .
J gene: TRBJ2-3
V gene: TRBV6-5
D gene: .

CDR3 protein: CASSLRAGELTDTQYF
CDR3 DNA: TGCGCCAGCAGCTTGAGGGCGGGGGAACTCACAGATACGCAGTATTTT
clone size: few
J gene: TRBJ2-3
V gene: TRBV4-3
D gene: TRBD2

CDR3 protein: CASSFWLTSGGAHSYEQYF
CDR3 DNA: TGTGCCAGCAGTTTCTGGCTGACTAGCGGGGGCGCCCACTCCTACGAGCAGTACTTC
clone size: .
J gene: TRBJ2-7
V gene: TRBV27
D gene: TRBD2

CDR3 protein: CASSSRLDQQETQYF
CDR3 DNA: TGTGCCAGCAGCTCCCGACTGGACCAACAAGAGACCCAGTACTTC
clone size: .
J gene: TRBJ2-5
V gene: TRBV13
D gene: .

CDR3 protein: CASSPLPAGNSYNEQFF
CDR3 DNA: TGCGCCAGCAGCCCTTTGCCTGCGGGGAACTCCTACAATGAGCAGTTCTTC
clone size: .
J gene: TRBJ2-1
V gene: TRBV4-1
D gene: .

CDR3 protein: CASSIYQGRTYEQYF
CDR3 DNA: TGTGCCAGTAGTATTTACCAGGGCCGTACCTACGAGCAGTACTTC
clone size: once
J gene: TRBJ2-7
V gene: TRBV19
D gene: .

CDR3 protein: CASSWPRVVGETQYF
CDR3 DNA: TGTGCCAGCAGCTGGCCCAGGGTCGTGGGGGAGACCCAGTACTTC
clone size: .
J gene: TRBJ2-5
V gene: TRBV5-6
D gene: .

CDR3 protein: CASSLLGQGEQPQHF
CDR3 DNA: TGTGCCAGCAGCCTATTAGGACAGGGTGAACAGCCCCAGCATTTT
clone size: few
J gene: TRBJ1-5
V gene: TRBV5-6
D gene: TRBD1